This T cell receptor (beta chain) comes out of a study of T cell changes during pregnancy in multiple sclerosis. The assay was immunoSEQ multiplex PCR, and TCRdb's table has in-frame clones only and misses some. The data hold more than 55,000 clones, with approximately 91% observed a single time. Germline V gives CDR1 SGHRS, CDR2 YFSETQ. V lost 0 bases and J 1 base, leaving 15 bases between the germline ends. The CDR3 extends over 17 amino acids. The sequence derives from a female donor with multiple sclerosis, enrolled in a pregnancy study. Sequencing was performed on peripheral blood, taken in the second trimester of pregnancy. The rearrangement uses TRBV5-1 and TRBJ2-3; perhaps TRBD1 as D (5 bases). As DNA, the CDR3 is TGCGCCAGCAGCTTGGTGGGCAGGGCTTCTGGCACAGATACGCAGTATTTT. It is translated as CASSLVGRASGTDTQYF.